This T cell receptor beta chain is from a study of cytomegalovirus exposure and HLA in healthy donors. Vbeta (60) and Jbeta (13) primers were used in the PCR. Sequenced by immunoSEQ multiplex PCR; TCRdb stores in-frame clones only, minus some. The table includes 100,000 to 150,000 clones, 82% detected once. The clonotype originates from a boy aged 10-17 years in good health and CMV-seronegative. Specimen: PBMCs.

CDR3 nucleotide sequence: TGTGCCAGCAGTTACTCGGGAGGCACCGCTGGCGGCTACACCTTC. Its protein product is CASSYSGGTAGGYTF. The genes are TRBV6-5 and TRBJ1-2; D not resolved. The CDR3 consists of 15 residues. The V and J ends lost 0 bases and 8 bases respectively, with 16 bases between them. Germline values: CDR1 MNHEY, CDR2 SVGAGI.